This is a list of T cell receptor beta chains from one sample in a study of OX40 agonist ivuxolimab in advanced cancers. Assay used: immunoSEQ multiplex PCR; TCRdb lists only in-frame clones, some missing. The table lists about 58,000 clones, 85% to 90% of them singletons. The sequencing used CD4+ or CD8+ T cells sorted from blood, collected in a trial of the OX40 agonist ivuxolimab. These receptors were obtained from an adult with an advanced solid tumor such as melanoma, head and neck, liver or kidney cancer. Each CDR3 is given with its conserved first and last residue. Each record gives: J gene, D gene, V gene, CDR3 DNA, CDR3 protein. D genes are given only for firm matches.

J gene: TRBJ1-2; D gene: NA; V gene: TRBV4-2; CDR3 DNA: TGTGCCAGCAGCTTAGCTCACAGCGATGGCTACACCTTC; CDR3 protein: CASSLAHSDGYTF
J gene: TRBJ1-2; D gene: NA; V gene: TRBV30; CDR3 DNA: TGTGCTGGGGGCGCGGGTGGCTACACCTTC; CDR3 protein: CAGGAGGYTF
J gene: TRBJ1-6; D gene: TRBD1; V gene: TRBV11-2; CDR3 DNA: TGTGCCAGCAGCTTATCGGCACAGGGGGGTTCACCCCTCCACTTT; CDR3 protein: CASSLSAQGGSPLHF
J gene: TRBJ1-1; D gene: NA; V gene: TRBV4-1; CDR3 DNA: TGCGCCAGCAGCCAGAGCAGGGGAAGGAACACTGAAGCTTTCTTT; CDR3 protein: CASSQSRGRNTEAFF
J gene: TRBJ1-3; D gene: TRBD1; V gene: TRBV11-3; CDR3 DNA: TGTGCCAGCAGCAGACAGGGTATTGGAGACACCATATATTTT; CDR3 protein: CASSRQGIGDTIYF
J gene: TRBJ2-4; D gene: NA; V gene: TRBV5-1; CDR3 DNA: TGCGCCAGCAGGCTCCGTGACGCCGGGGCCACCCCCCACTTC; CDR3 protein: CASRLRDAGATPHF
J gene: TRBJ2-7; D gene: NA; V gene: TRBV6-1; CDR3 DNA: TGTGCCAGCACTTCCACAGCCTACGAGCAGTACTTC; CDR3 protein: CASTSTAYEQYF
J gene: TRBJ1-2; D gene: NA; V gene: TRBV5-6; CDR3 DNA: TGTGCCAGCAGCCCTGGGGCTAATACAGATGGCTACACCTTC; CDR3 protein: CASSPGANTDGYTF
J gene: TRBJ2-1; D gene: NA; V gene: TRBV11-2; CDR3 DNA: TGTGCCAGCTCGGGAGATTTGGATGAGCAGTTCTTC; CDR3 protein: CASSGDLDEQFF
J gene: TRBJ2-1; D gene: TRBD2; V gene: TRBV11-2; CDR3 DNA: TGTGCCAGCAGCCCCTCCGGGACTAGCGGGTACAATGAGCAGTTCTTC; CDR3 protein: CASSPSGTSGYNEQFF